Described below is a single TCR beta chain sequence and its context. Data came from immunoSEQ multiplex PCR; TCRdb stores just in-frame clones and leaves some out. Of 50,000 to 65,000 clones in the sample, around 91% are singletons; the top ten hold 1.8%. The ends lost 7 bases at V and 10 bases at J; junction bases unmatched: 13. Germline lookup yields CDR1 MDHEN and CDR2 SYDVKM. This CDR3 contains 16 residues. The data stem from a study of T cell changes during pregnancy in multiple sclerosis. The V and J genes are TRBV28 and TRBJ1-4, with 12 bases lining up with TRBD1. Sequenced here: peripheral blood, sampled after pregnancy. The sequence derives from a female donor with multiple sclerosis, enrolled in a pregnancy study. The chain's CDR3 is CASTPSQGQGARKLFF. The CDR3 DNA reads as TGTGCCAGCACCCCTTCGCAGGGACAGGGGGCTCGAAAACTGTTTTTT.